The entry that follows covers one TCR beta chain sequence. The antigen is unknown. Repertoires were generated with immunoSEQ multiplex PCR, while TCRdb's copy carries only in-frame clones and drops some. Among some 22,000 clones, around 85% were seen once, and the ten largest hold 2.4%. This entry comes from a study of T cells in localized non-small cell lung cancer. Study observations and caveats: Within adjacent lung there appeared a median around 60 of the top 100 tumor clones.

The CDR3 runs to 16 residues. The germline V and J ends were trimmed by 3 bases and 0 bases, with 10 bases remaining between them. Germline lookup yields CDR1 SGDLS and CDR2 YYNGEE. This sequence was found in a man between 40 and 69 years old with stage I lung adenocarcinoma. The chain couples TRBV9 to TRBJ2-6, with D unclear. The material was peripheral blood, obtained before any cancer treatment. As DNA, the CDR3 is TGTGCCAGCAGCGCCCAACCTCTCTCTGGGGCCAACGTCCTGACTTTC. Protein product: CASSAQPLSGANVLTF. The variable domain in full, completed from reference TRBV9 and TRBJ2-6, reads DSGVTQTPKHLITATGQRVTLRCSPRSGDLSVYWYQQSLDQGLQFLIQYYNGEERAKGNILERFSAQQFPDLHSELNLSSLELGDSALYFCASSAQPLSGANVLTFGAGSRLTVL.